Sequencing of this TCR beta chain was carried out in a study of T cell repertoires in breast cancer (dated by TCRdb to the mid-2010s). A note on the overall study: Tumors, lymph nodes and peripheral blood lymphocytes from breast cancer patients were profiled in the study, along with peripheral blood from healthy control donors. Tumors and tumor-involved lymph nodes were minced and digested with Liberase and DNase, then filtered through 70-um and 40-um filters. Sequencing yielded on average around 520,000 sequences per sample and roughly 10 reads per input cell. Given the low mutational burden of breast cancer and the rarity of common mutations in breast cancer, it was reasoned that TCRs shared between breast cancer patients would target shared antigens. Controls included nine healthy donors of an age range similar to the patients. Tumor-free lymph nodes were processed without enzymatic digestion, and Ficoll was used to separate blood samples. The majority of the 20 to 25 patient tumors analyzed for shared TCRs were ER+/PR+.

The CDR3 runs 16 residues from the cysteine to the phenylalanine. Here the CDR3 DNA is all that survives: 48 bases in frame from base 1. The germline V gene yields MGHRA for CDR1 and YSYEKL for CDR2. Trimming takes 3 bases from V and 3 bases from J, and the germline ends sit 15 bases apart. The method was emulsion pairing. Unpaired genes were suppressed in a second nested PCR with blocking oligos, after which Illumina adaptors and barcodes were added in a third nested PCR. Between about 4,500 and 260,000 T cells, along with C-region, Stepout and V-region primers, were included in each emulsion RT-PCR master mix. Emulsions were generated with the Micellula Emulsion and Purification Kit, and RT-PCR used Qiagen OneStep RT-PCR reagents. The pooled libraries were sequenced on an Illumina MiSeq using paired-end 2 x 250 reads. The authors processed their data as follows. In Galaxy, read pairs were joined and then clipped at the engineered overlap into separate alpha and beta files, and any unclipped reads were discarded. Alpha-beta pairs were assigned with CompleteTCR, a MiTCR-based pipeline that links chains sharing read cluster identifiers using an R script. TCR sequences that were observed only once, about 1-3.1% of the total, were removed as potential sequencing errors. TCRdb ran its own pipeline on the public reads, namely fastp trimming at Q25 and MiXCR clone calling, and kept in-frame beta chains. CDR3 protein duplicates are merged, each entry listing the most common genes and DNA. TCRdb's processing, not the study's, gives the V and J calls here. The table for this sample lists approximately 37,000 distinct CDR3 sequences; under 50% of them were counted only once. The ten largest account for less than 70% of the sample.

With respect to this clonotype: Its antigen is not yet known. The record has no base qualities; no much larger clone is one base away.

The study used an expanded emulsion RT-PCR method with primers for all TCR V genes to analyze paired alpha-beta TCRs of CD8+ T cells. Before emulsion RT-PCR, CD8+ T cells were isolated with a CD8 positive selection kit and incubated overnight in about 9.6 IU/mL IL-2. General conclusions and limits of the study: Genuine antitumor clones may have been missed because singleton TCRs were discarded and only part of each tumor was sampled. About 19 TCR pairs were shared across seven or more patient tumors and were rarely found in control blood, which suggests possible tumor specificity. Shared TCRs were encoded by various nucleotide sequences, which suggests selection and expansion based on antigen. Emulsion RT-PCR was regarded as qualitative rather than quantitative, because clone recovery was skewed by transcript abundance and primer differences. Tumor-involved sentinel lymph nodes shared about fourfold more TCRs with matched tumor repertoires than tumor-free nodes (around 8.2% versus 1.8%). Shared TCRs showed TRBV7 predominance, possibly reflecting tumor recognition or mispriming bias from eight TRBV7 primers.

Source material: CD8+ T cells. The TCR originated in a pool of human donors with breast cancer or a healthy control (not recorded which). This receptor chain uses TRBV4-1 and TRBJ1-5, with the D gene uncertain. The DNA sequence reads TGCGCCAGCAGCCATGAAAGTGTAGCCTTCAATCAGCCCCAGCATTTT. Protein translation: CASSHESVAFNQPQHF.